The 19 T cell receptor beta chains reported below all come from one sample, sequenced in a study of T cells after posttransplantation cyclophosphamide. Assay used: immunoSEQ multiplex PCR; TCRdb lists only in-frame clones, some missing. Altogether some 61,000 clones are present, around 93% being singletons, with the ten largest covering roughly 2.9%. The source material was PBMCs. The receptors shown here come from a woman aged 25-40 years in good health and a related stem cell transplant donor.

On this clone itself: The junction shows a germline mismatch at one end, possibly a read error. The chain has TRBV5-4 and TRBJ1-6; D not certain. Germline assignment: CDR1 SGHNT and CDR2 YYREEE (reference sequence). The CDR3 is 13 residues long. CDR3 sequence (DNA): TGTGCCAGCAGCAGCGTTAAGGATTCACCCTTCCACTTT. It specifies CASSSVKDSPFHF. The variable domain in full, with the rest retrieved from reference TRBV5-4 and TRBJ1-6, is ETGVTQSPTHLIKTRGQQVTLRCSSQSGHNTVSWYQQALGQGPQFIFQYYREEENGRGNFPPRFSGLQFPNYSSELNVNALELDDSALYLCASSSVKDSPFHFGNGTRLTVT.

This chain joins TRBV7-2 and TRBJ1-5; maybe TRBD1 (5 bases). V was trimmed by 0 bases and J by 4 bases, leaving 13 bases between them. CDR3 length equals 16 residues. Germline V gene lookup returns CDR1 SGHTA and CDR2 FQGNSA. The CDR3 loop reads CASSLAPGIINQPQHF. CDR3 DNA sequence: TGTGCCAGCAGCTTAGCCCCAGGGATTATAAATCAGCCCCAGCATTTT.

The chain is built from TRBV5-1 and TRBJ1-4; D is unresolved. CDR3 length: 17 amino acids. The V end lost 1 base, the J end lost 0 bases, and 13 bases lay between the germline ends. Germline V gives CDR1 SGHRS, CDR2 YFSETQ. CDR3 DNA sequence: TGCGCCAGCAGCTTGACCCCTAACACTGCAACTAATGAAAAACTGTTTTTT. Encoded protein: CASSLTPNTATNEKLFF. Full variable domain (remainder filled in from reference TRBV5-1 and TRBJ1-4): KAGVTQTPRYLIKTRGQQVTLSCSPISGHRSVSWYQQTPGQGLQFLFEYFSETQRNKGNFPGRFSGRQFSNSRSEMNVSTLELGDSALYLCASSLTPNTATNEKLFFGSGTQLSVL.

V is TRBV2 and J is TRBJ1-6; D might be TRBD1 (5 bases). Germline assignment: CDR1 SNHLY and CDR2 FYNNEI. The CDR3 contains 16 residues. Trimming stripped 7 bases from V and 12 bases from J, with 25 bases between. CDR3 in DNA: TGTGCCAGCACCCCAAGTGGGGCACTCGCTAGTAGACCCCTCCACTTT. Protein product: CASTPSGALASRPLHF. The full variable domain, completed using reference TRBV2 and TRBJ1-6, is EPEVTQTPSHQVTQMGQEVILRCVPISNHLYFYWYRQILGQKVEFLVSFYNNEISEKSEIFDDQFSVERPDGSNFTLKIRSTKLEDSAMYFCASTPSGALASRPLHFGNGTRLTVT.

The CDR3 DNA reads TGCGCCAGCAGCCCCGACAGGGGCGGGTGGGCTAATGAAAAACTGTTTTTT. It is translated as CASSPDRGGWANEKLFF. V and J are TRBV4-1 and TRBJ1-4; 8 bases match TRBD1. Trimming took 4 bases from V and 3 from J; bases not matched to a gene: 10. Germline loops: CDR1 MGHRA, CDR2 YSYEKL. The CDR3 spans 17 residues.

The chain couples TRBV6-5 to TRBJ2-5, with D perhaps TRBD1 (7 bases). Germline assignment: CDR1 MNHEY and CDR2 SVGAGI. V dropped 5 bases and J dropped 2 bases, with 12 bases sitting between them. This CDR3 region has 14 residues. CDR3 protein: CASSTAGQQETQYF. In DNA form, the CDR3 reads TGTGCCAGCAGTACCGCGGGACAGCAAGAGACCCAGTACTTC.

This rearrangement joins TRBV5-1 to TRBJ2-3, with D possibly matching TRBD2 (5 bases). CDR3 length: 15 amino acids. Germline CDR1 reads SGHRS; CDR2 reads YFSETQ. V lost 5 bases to trimming and J lost 2 bases, with 15 bases between them. The CDR3 nucleotides read TGCGCCAGCAGGATCAGCGGCGGAGACACAGATACGCAGTATTTT. It encodes CASRISGGDTDTQYF.

The chain carries TRBV4-2 and TRBJ2-3; D call uncertain. V was pared by 0 bases and J by 4 bases, with 2 bases between. The germline CDR1 and CDR2 sequences are LGHNA and YNFKEQ. The CDR3 has 12 amino acids. CDR3 in amino acids: CASSQDSDTQYF. CDR3 sequence (DNA): TGTGCCAGCAGCCAAGATTCAGATACGCAGTATTTT.

The chain recombines TRBV27 with TRBJ2-7; TRBD1 aligns across 9 bases. Germline V gene sequence: CDR1 MNHEY, CDR2 SMNVEV (reference sequence). CDR3 length: 15 amino acids. After removal of 5 bases from V and 1 base from J, the junction contained 6 bases not matched to a gene. The CDR3 protein is CASSARGTGSYEQYF. Written as DNA, the CDR3 is TGTGCCAGCAGTGCCCGCGGGACAGGGTCCTACGAGCAGTACTTC.

The chain links TRBV19 to TRBJ1-2; D gene uncertain. The length of the CDR3 is 15 residues. Germline CDR1 is LNHDA and CDR2 is SQIVND (reference sequence). Trimming removed 5 bases from V and 4 bases from J, with 17 bases in between. DNA of the CDR3: TGTGCCAGTAGTCCCTGGACCGAAGAGATCTATGGCTACACCTTC. Translating gives CASSPWTEEIYGYTF.

The V and J genes are TRBV25-1 and TRBJ1-1; a possible D gene is TRBD1 (5 bases). V lost 6 bases and J lost 5, with 16 bases in between. Looked up from germline, CDR1 is MGHDK and CDR2 is SYGVNS. CDR3 size: 14 residues. Here the CDR3 reads CASRSRARETEAFF. CDR3 sequence (DNA): TGTGCCAGCAGGAGCAGGGCTCGGGAAACTGAAGCTTTCTTT.

J is TRBJ2-3 and V is TRBV11-2, with D tentatively TRBD1 or TRBD2 (5 bases each). The CDR3 consists of 18 residues. Germline V gives CDR1 SGHAT, CDR2 FQNNGV. Trimming stripped 1 base from V and 2 bases from J, with 19 bases between. The CDR3 is CASSLVGPQGDFTDTQYF. Here the CDR3 DNA reads TGTGCCAGCAGCTTAGTCGGTCCCCAGGGAGATTTCACAGATACGCAGTATTTT.

This rearrangement joins TRBV11-2 to TRBJ1-1; D is ambiguous. The CDR3 is 11 residues long. Germline loops: CDR1 SGHAT, CDR2 FQNNGV. Trimming took off 4 bases at V and 1 base at J, with 1 base between the two ends. CDR3: CASSSNTEAFF. CDR3 sequence (DNA): TGTGCCAGCAGCTCGAACACTGAAGCTTTCTTT.

The chain recombines TRBV6-5 with TRBJ2-3, with D perhaps TRBD1 (5 bases). V dropped 6 bases and J dropped 0 bases, with 10 bases sitting between them. Germline CDR1 MNHEY, CDR2 SVGAGI. The CDR3 loop spans 14 amino acids. The CDR3, as DNA: TGTGCCAGCAGACAGGCCTTTAGCACAGATACGCAGTATTTT. Its translation is CASRQAFSTDTQYF.

The chain employs TRBV4-1 and TRBJ1-1; TRBD1 matches at 9 bases. Germline V gives CDR1 MGHRA, CDR2 YSYEKL. CDR3 length equals 18 residues. V dropped 3 bases and J dropped 7; count of bases not matched to a gene: 18. The CDR3 here is CASSQIIAGTGRINEAFF. CDR3 nucleotide sequence: TGCGCCAGCAGCCAGATAATCGCCGGGACAGGGAGAATTAATGAAGCTTTCTTT.

This chain links TRBV7-8 with TRBJ1-1; no clear D. The germline CDR1 and CDR2 sequences are SGHVS and FQNEAQ. Trimming removed 0 bases from V and 3 bases from J, with 11 bases in between. The CDR3 contains 15 residues. CDR3 region: CASSLALGQHTEAFF. CDR3 nucleotides: TGTGCCAGCAGCTTAGCGTTAGGGCAGCACACTGAAGCTTTCTTT.

J is TRBJ2-3 and V is TRBV2, with a tentative D call TRBD2 (6 bases). The V gene lost 6 bases and the J gene lost 4 bases, with 11 bases spanning the gap. CDR1 and CDR2 from the germline V gene are SNHLY and FYNNEI. This CDR3 comprises 13 residues. The CDR3 region is CASSYRRADTQYF. CDR3 DNA sequence: TGTGCCAGCAGCTACCGGAGGGCAGATACGCAGTATTTT.

A word on this clone: In the same sample, other DNA sequences code for this CDR3. The chain uses TRBV6-1 and TRBJ1-5; the D gene is possibly TRBD1 (5 bases). The V gene lost 4 bases and the J gene lost 0 bases, with 10 bases spanning the gap. CDR1 is MNHNS, CDR2 SASEGT, per germline. The CDR3 is made up of 15 amino acids. CDR3 nucleotide sequence: TGTGCCAGCAGTGGAGGGACGGATAGCAATCAGCCCCAGCATTTT. It codes for CASSGGTDSNQPQHF.

The genes are TRBV6-5 and TRBJ2-7, with D possibly TRBD2 on 7 matching bases. Germline CDR1 and CDR2: MNHEY and SVGAGI. The CDR3 contains 15 residues. V was clipped by 6 bases and J by 2 bases, with 17 bases between them. The CDR3 DNA sequence: TGTGCCAGCAGGAGGGCGGGGGCCTTACCCTACGAGCAGTACTTC. It specifies CASRRAGALPYEQYF.